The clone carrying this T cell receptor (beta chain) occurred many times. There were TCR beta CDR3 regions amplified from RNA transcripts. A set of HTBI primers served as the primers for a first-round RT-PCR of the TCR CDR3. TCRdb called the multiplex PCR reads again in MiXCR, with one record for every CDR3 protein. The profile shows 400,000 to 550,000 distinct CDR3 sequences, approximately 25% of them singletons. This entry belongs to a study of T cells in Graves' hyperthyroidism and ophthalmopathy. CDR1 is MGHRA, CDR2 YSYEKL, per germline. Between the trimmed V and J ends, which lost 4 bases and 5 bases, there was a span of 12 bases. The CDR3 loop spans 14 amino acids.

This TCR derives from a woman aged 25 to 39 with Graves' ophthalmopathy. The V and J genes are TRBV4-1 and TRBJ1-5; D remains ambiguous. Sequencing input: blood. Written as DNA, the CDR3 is TGCGCCAGCAGCCCAACGTTCGGTGATCAGCCCCAGCATTTT. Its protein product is CASSPTFGDQPQHF.